This entry is about one T cell receptor (beta chain). What it recognizes is unknown. This sample stems from a study of cytomegalovirus exposure and HLA in healthy donors. General study points: Some TCR beta chains (roughly 160 of them) were listed as cytomegalovirus-associated. Published work reported that the classifier diagnosed cytomegalovirus status with high specificity and sensitivity. Follow-up analysis later connected one missense variant in DCLRE1C with trimming of TCR beta V- and J-genes.

It was healthy bone marrow donors who served as donors. V lost 5 bases, J lost 8 bases, and 10 bases lay in between. The germline V gene has CDR1 MDHEN and CDR2 SYDVKM. This CDR3 is 12 amino acids long. PCR used 60 Vbeta primers and 13 Jbeta primers. Measured with immunoSEQ multiplex PCR; TCRdb has only the in-frame clones, and not every one. In the table there are approximately 120,000 clones, 76% of which are singletons. The clonotype was recovered from a man in his fifties in good health and CMV-seronegative. The chain uses TRBV28 and TRBJ1-5, with D hard to call. The sample was PBMCs. The CDR3 loop is CASSIPGKPQHF. The CDR3 DNA is TGTGCCAGCAGTATCCCGGGGAAGCCCCAGCATTTT.